The 17 T cell receptor beta chains below come from one sample, sequenced in a study of cytomegalovirus exposure and HLA in healthy donors. PCR amplification relied on 60 Vbeta primers (plus 13 Jbeta primers). Profiling relied on immunoSEQ multiplex PCR, and the TCRdb table lists in-frame clones only, not all of them. The profile shows over 90,000 clones, less than 85% of them singletons. Sequencing was carried out using PBMCs. All receptors derive from a woman aged 55 to 70 in good health and CMV-seropositive.

V usage is TRBV5-4 and J usage is TRBJ2-7; 7 bases map to TRBD1. This CDR3 has 15 residues. Trimming at V came to 4 bases and at J to 2 bases, leaving 9 bases not matched to a gene. Germline CDR1 is SGHNT and CDR2 is YYREEE (reference sequence). The CDR3 loop is CASSPNPGTAYEQYF. The DNA of the CDR3 is TGTGCCAGCAGCCCAAACCCCGGGACAGCCTACGAGCAGTACTTC.

The chain carries TRBV9 and TRBJ1-2; D perhaps matches TRBD1 (6 bases). The germline V and J ends were trimmed by 1 base and 2 bases, with 9 bases remaining between them. This CDR3 has 14 amino acids. Germline V gives CDR1 SGDLS, CDR2 YYNGEE. The CDR3 DNA sequence: TGTGCCAGCAGCGTAAATCAGGGGAACTATGGCTACACCTTC. This codes for CASSVNQGNYGYTF.

The rearrangement joins TRBV9 to TRBJ2-5, with 7 nucleotides matching TRBD2. The CDR3 is 15 amino acids. Germline V gene lookup returns CDR1 SGDLS and CDR2 YYNGEE. V dropped 2 bases and J dropped 2; count of bases not matched to a gene: 6. DNA of the CDR3: TGTGCCAGCAGCGTCACGGGGAGGGAACAAGAGACCCAGTACTTC. This gives the protein CASSVTGREQETQYF.

This chain joins TRBV7-2 and TRBJ1-3; a weak D match, TRBD1 (6 bases). V shed 5 bases and J shed 2 bases, with 13 bases lying between them. Germline V lookup: CDR1 SGHTA, CDR2 FQGNSA. CDR3 size: 15 residues. The CDR3 DNA is TGTGCCAGCAGCCCAACTACAGGGCCTGGAAACACCATATATTTT. This encodes CASSPTTGPGNTIYF.

This clone was observed a handful of times. The rearrangement links TRBV9 to TRBJ2-6; D is unresolved. The CDR3 consists of 15 residues. Deletions cut 0 bases from V and 0 bases from J, with 4 bases between. From germline, CDR1 is SGDLS and CDR2 YYNGEE. In nucleotides, the CDR3 is TGTGCCAGCAGCGTAGAGAGCTCTGGGGCCAACGTCCTGACTTTC. It encodes CASSVESSGANVLTF.

The chain has TRBV5-1 and TRBJ2-1, with 13 bases aligning to TRBD2. Germline assignment: CDR1 SGHRS and CDR2 YFSETQ. Trimming cost V 1 base and J 6 bases; bases outside gene matches: 7. The CDR3 spans 17 residues. Written as DNA, the CDR3 is TGCGCCAGCAGCTTGACTACGGGACTAGCGGGATTCAATGAGCAGTTCTTC. Translation gives CASSLTTGLAGFNEQFF.

Notes on this clone: This CDR3 is also generated by other DNA sequences in the sample. The V gene is TRBV4-1, the J gene TRBJ1-1, with 10 bases lining up with TRBD1. Looked up from germline, CDR1 is MGHRA and CDR2 is YSYEKL. The trim removed 4 bases at V and 5 bases at J, leaving 4 bases unmatched. The CDR3 is 14 amino acids. CDR3 nucleotide sequence: TGCGCCAGCAGCCCAGGACAGGGGGGGACTGAAGCTTTCTTT. This encodes CASSPGQGGTEAFF.

The chain employs TRBV28 and TRBJ1-3; D gene unclear. The CDR3 extends over 17 amino acids. V gave up 2 bases and J gave up 0 bases, with 14 bases separating them. Germline CDR1 MDHEN, CDR2 SYDVKM. The CDR3 spells CASSLEPLYSSGNTIYF. The CDR3 DNA sequence: TGTGCCAGCAGTTTAGAACCCCTCTATTCCTCTGGAAACACCATATATTTT. Complete variable domain (other parts from reference TRBV28 and TRBJ1-3): DVKVTQSSRYLVKRTGEKVFLECVQDMDHENMFWYRQDPGLGLRLIYFSYDVKMKEKGDIPEGYSVSREKKERFSLILESASTNQTSMYLCASSLEPLYSSGNTIYFGEGSWLTVV.

The CDR3 is CAGSGPRTGLQYF. The CDR3, as DNA: TGTGCCGGGAGCGGCCCCCGCACCGGATTGCAGTACTTC. The chain carries TRBV28 and TRBJ2-7, with D tentatively TRBD2 (5 bases). The CDR3 totals 13 residues. The germline V and J ends were trimmed by 11 bases and 9 bases, with 23 bases remaining between them. From germline, CDR1 is MDHEN and CDR2 SYDVKM.

V gene TRBV28 combines with J gene TRBJ1-2, with D hard to call. Per the germline V gene, CDR1 is MDHEN and CDR2 is SYDVKM. Trimming pared 2 bases from V and 8 bases from J, leaving 12 bases between. The CDR3 is made up of 13 amino acids. The CDR3 bases are TGTGCCAGCAGTTTAGTTTCGGAGCGGGGCTACACCTTC. Encoded protein: CASSLVSERGYTF.

The gene calls are TRBV9 and TRBJ2-7; the D gene is possibly TRBD2 (5 bases). CDR3 length: 13 residues. CDR1 is SGDLS and CDR2 is YYNGEE in the germline V gene. The V end lost 0 bases, the J end lost 3 bases, and 7 bases lay between the germline ends. Written as DNA, the CDR3 is TGTGCCAGCAGCGTAGACGGGAACTACGAGCAGTACTTC. It translates to CASSVDGNYEQYF.

The V and J genes are TRBV19 and TRBJ2-7; 8 nucleotides agree with TRBD2. Germline CDR1 is LNHDA and CDR2 is SQIVND (reference sequence). Trimming took 6 bases from V and 0 from J; bases not matched to a gene: 4. The CDR3 totals 14 residues. CDR3 DNA sequence: TGTGCCAGTAGCCCGACTAGCGTCTCCTACGAGCAGTACTTC. Its protein product is CASSPTSVSYEQYF.

V is TRBV27 and J is TRBJ2-7; 14 bases fit TRBD2. The V and J ends lost 3 bases and 3 bases, in that order; junction bases with no gene match: 7. The CDR3 spans 17 residues. The V gene's germline CDR1 is MNHEY and CDR2 SMNVEV (reference sequence). The DNA for the CDR3 is TGTGCCAGCAGTTTGGGGACTAGCGGGAGAGTCGTCTACGAGCAGTACTTC. The encoded protein is CASSLGTSGRVVYEQYF.

This clone was recorded once. The rearrangement links TRBV7-9 to TRBJ2-1; D possibly corresponds to TRBD2 (6 bases). The CDR3 spans 16 residues. Looked up from germline, CDR1 is SEHNR and CDR2 is FQNEAQ (reference sequence). The germline V and J ends were trimmed by 4 bases and 5 bases, with 18 bases remaining between them. The CDR3 sequence is CASSSLSWGTHNEQFF. As DNA, the CDR3 is TGTGCCAGCAGCTCCCTCTCATGGGGGACTCACAATGAGCAGTTCTTC.

The rearrangement joins TRBV10-3 to TRBJ2-5; TRBD1 matches at 8 bases. The end of the DNA fits TRBJ2-7 better, so the J call may be wrong. Germline V gives CDR1 ENHRY, CDR2 SYGVKD. The CDR3 runs 12 residues. CDR3 sequence: CAIRDRAYEQYF. The CDR3 DNA follows: TGTGCCATCAGGGACAGGGCCTACGAGCAGTACTTC.

The gene calls are TRBV27 and TRBJ2-7, with D perhaps TRBD2 (6 bases). V lost 6 bases, J lost 7 bases, and 13 bases lay in between. CDR3 length: 12 amino acids. Germline V gene data show CDR1 as MNHEY and CDR2 as SMNVEV (reference sequence). This CDR3 is CASSRRGREQYF. For the CDR3, the DNA is TGTGCCAGCAGCCGCCGGGGGAGGGAGCAGTACTTC.

J is TRBJ1-5 and V is TRBV27; the match to TRBD1 covers 7 bases. V dropped 10 bases and J dropped 4; count of bases not matched to a gene: 19. Per the germline V gene, CDR1 is MNHEY and CDR2 is SMNVEV (reference sequence). CDR3 length equals 17 residues. CDR3: CATAEYNRQGTNQPQHF. The CDR3 region has the DNA TGTGCCACCGCTGAGTATAACCGACAGGGAACTAATCAGCCCCAGCATTTT.